A selection of T cell receptor beta chains follows, all from one sample in a study of T cell repertoires in cytomegalovirus infection. These receptors' antigens are unknown. TCRdb independently ran MiXCR on the reads; one entry per CDR3 protein. This sample has approximately 990,000 distinct CDR3 sequences, with more than 25% found just once. The sample was cultured CD8+ T cells from PBMCs, taken from culture after CMV antigen stimulation. The receptors here all came from a human donor in good health (CMV status not recorded). Some clones in this sample may be carry-over from other donors' samples. The CDR3 runs from the conserved cysteine through the conserved F or W. The D gene is left open where the match is weak. Some rows have no size entry. The others give once, few or many, or a class for an expanded clone.

cdr3_nt cdr3_aa v_call clone_size d_call j_call
TGTGCCAGTAGTACCGGGACTTCCCAGAGCTCCTACAATGAGCAGTTCTTC CASSTGTSQSSYNEQFF TRBV19 - - TRBJ2-1
TGTGCCAGCAGTTTAGACATACTCACCGGGGAGCTGTTTTTT CASSLDILTGELFF TRBV27 - - TRBJ2-2
TGTGCCAGCAGTTATCCCTGGCCCTCAGATACGCAGTATTTT CASSYPWPSDTQYF TRBV6-2/TRBV6-3 few - TRBJ2-3
TGTGCCATCAGAGTGACTAGCGGGGTTCAAGAGACCCAGTACTTC CAIRVTSGVQETQYF TRBV10-3 - TRBD2 TRBJ2-5
TGCAGCGTTGAGGGGGAGAGCACAGATACGCAGTATTTT CSVEGESTDTQYF TRBV29-1 few - TRBJ2-3
TGTGCTGAAGGGGGGGGGCTTACAGATACGCAGTATTTT CAEGGGLTDTQYF TRBV6-5 once - TRBJ2-3
TGTGCCAGCAGCCAATTTCCAGGACAGGGGGGACCCTACGAGCAGTACTTC CASSQFPGQGGPYEQYF TRBV7-9 - TRBD1 TRBJ2-7
TGTGCCAGCAGTGAATGGGGACGGCCAGCTAACTATGGCTACACCTTC CASSEWGRPANYGYTF TRBV25-1 - - TRBJ1-2
TGTGCCAGCAGCTTAGCTCCAGGGGGATGGGAGACCCAGTACTTC CASSLAPGGWETQYF TRBV7-3 - TRBD1 TRBJ2-5
TGTGCCAGTAGTCTCACCGGCTGGGCAGGGGGGATGAACACTGAAGCTTTCTTT CASSLTGWAGGMNTEAFF TRBV19 - TRBD1 TRBJ1-1
TGCGCCAGCAGCCCCGGGACTAGCGGATCCCCCCGGGGCGGGGAGCTGTTTTTT CASSPGTSGSPRGGELFF TRBV5-1 - TRBD2 TRBJ2-2
TGTGCCAGCAGCGCTGCAGCGGGGGGAGATACGCAGTATTTT CASSAAAGGDTQYF TRBV9 - TRBD2 TRBJ2-3
TGTGCCAGCAGTGAACTCGGGACAGGAGACAATCAGCCCCAGCATTTT CASSELGTGDNQPQHF TRBV6-2/TRBV6-3 - TRBD1 TRBJ1-5
TGCAGCGTTGAAGATCACCCCCAGGGGGGTGGCTACACCTTC CSVEDHPQGGGYTF TRBV29-1 few TRBD1 TRBJ1-2
TGTGCCAGCAGTTTAAGGCGGGGGGGAGGGTACAATGAGCAGTTCTTC CASSLRRGGGYNEQFF TRBV12-3/TRBV12-4 few TRBD2 TRBJ2-1
TGTGCCAGCAGCGCTTTACAGGGTAGCAATTCACCCCTCCACTTT CASSALQGSNSPLHF TRBV7-9 - - TRBJ1-6
TGCAGCGTCGGCGCCCCAGGGGGATGGACTGAAGCTTTCTTT CSVGAPGGWTEAFF TRBV29-1 once TRBD1 TRBJ1-1
TGTTCCAGCATCCTTGAGGGGGAAGAGACCCAGTACTTC CSSILEGEETQYF TRBV7-9 - - TRBJ2-5
TGTGCCAGCAGCTTAAATGGCGGGGGCACTACCGGGGAGCTGTTTTTT CASSLNGGGTTGELFF TRBV7-8 - - TRBJ2-2
TGTGCCAGTATGTCCGCCTACGAGCAGTACTTC CASMSAYEQYF TRBV19 - - TRBJ2-7
TGTGCGGCCGGGCGGGGAGTGACAGATACGCAGTATTTT CAAGRGVTDTQYF TRBV6-5 - - TRBJ2-3
TGTGCCAGCAGCTTCGAAGCGGGGGACGTCACCGGGGAGCTGTTTTTT CASSFEAGDVTGELFF TRBV5-4 - TRBD2 TRBJ2-2
TGTGCCAGTGTCCGAGGAACCTTTGAAGCTTTCTTT CASVRGTFEAFF TRBV19 - - TRBJ1-1
TGCGCCAGCAGTTGTACAGTCGGGACGGTCTCCTACGAGCAGTACTTC CASSCTVGTVSYEQYF TRBV23-1 - - TRBJ2-7
TGTGCCAGCACCCTTAGGGCAGTCTCTGAAGCTTTCTTT CASTLRAVSEAFF TRBV7-8 - - TRBJ1-1
TGTGCCAGCAGCTTCGCGGGGCCTCGGGAAAAACTGTTTTTT CASSFAGPREKLFF TRBV7-9 many - TRBJ1-4
TGCAGTGCTGCCCGTAAACCCTTAGCCGGCCAAGAGACCCAGTACTTC CSAARKPLAGQETQYF TRBV20-1 - - TRBJ2-5
TGTGCCATCCCCGACAGGCCCTATGGCTACACCTTC CAIPDRPYGYTF TRBV10-3 few - TRBJ1-2
TGTGCCAGCAGTTACTACGGCACAGATACGCAGTATTTT CASSYYGTDTQYF TRBV6-6 - - TRBJ2-3
TGTGCCAGCAGCCAAATTGCCTTCACTGACTCCTACAATGAGCAGTTCTTC CASSQIAFTDSYNEQFF TRBV14 once - TRBJ2-1
TGTGCCAGCAGCCAGTTGCTAGCGGGGGGGCCGGATGAGCAGTTCTTC CASSQLLAGGPDEQFF TRBV6-2/TRBV6-3 few TRBD2 TRBJ2-1
TGTGCCAGCACCTCCCGGACGGGAGACACTGAAGCTTTCTTT CASTSRTGDTEAFF TRBV7-9 - - TRBJ1-1
TGTGCCAGCCCAAATTCGGGCCAGGTCAACACTGAAGCTTTCTTT CASPNSGQVNTEAFF TRBV7-9 - - TRBJ1-1
TGTGCCAGCAGCGTAGGTGGCGGGCCGCGGGCCGGGGAGCTGTTTTTT CASSVGGGPRAGELFF TRBV9 few - TRBJ2-2